The 17 T cell receptor beta chains presented below share a single source sample, sequenced in a study of control samples from healthy donors and cancer patients. Repertoires were generated with immunoSEQ multiplex PCR, while TCRdb's copy carries only in-frame clones and drops some. The data contain about 77,000 clones, around 92% of them singletons. Sequencing input: blood. These receptor sequences come from a woman aged 55-70 years in good health.

The rearrangement links TRBV7-3 to TRBJ2-3, with TRBD2 matching 7 bases. V was clipped by 0 bases and J by 4 bases; unmatched bases: 4. CDR3 length: 15 amino acids. Germline values: CDR1 SGHTA, CDR2 FQGTGA. CDR3 loop: CASSLTAGAPDTQYF. CDR3 nucleotides: TGTGCCAGCAGCTTAACGGCGGGAGCTCCAGATACGCAGTATTTT.

This chain links TRBV11-2 with TRBJ2-7; D may match TRBD1 or TRBD2 (6 bases each). The CDR3 extends over 15 amino acids. Trimming took 5 bases from V and 3 from J, leaving 17 bases between them. The germline V gene encodes CDR1 SGHAT and CDR2 FQNNGV. CDR3 in amino acids: CASSAAPGANYEQYF. DNA of the CDR3: TGTGCCAGCAGCGCTGCCCCGGGGGCAAACTACGAGCAGTACTTC.

V gene TRBV5-6 combines with J gene TRBJ1-5; tentatively, D is TRBD1 (6 bases). The CDR3 is made up of 15 amino acids. V was trimmed by 2 bases and J by 4 bases, leaving 13 bases between them. Per germline, CDR1 SGHDT and CDR2 YYEEEE. In DNA form, the CDR3 reads TGTGCCAGCAGCTTCGGGGGGCAGGGGAATCAGCCCCAGCATTTT. Translated: CASSFGGQGNQPQHF.

This clone was seen only a few times. The chain uses TRBV5-1 and TRBJ2-2; D may be TRBD1 or TRBD2 (5 bases each). There are 14 residues in the CDR3. With 1 base removed from V and 4 bases from J, the gap between germline ends came to 8 bases. CDR1 and CDR2 (germline): SGHRS, YFSETQ. CDR3: CASSLSGGTGELFF. As DNA, the CDR3 is TGCGCCAGCAGCTTGTCTGGGGGCACCGGGGAGCTGTTTTTT.

This clone was seen a single time. V is TRBV3-1 (or the pseudogene TRBV3-2) and J is TRBJ2-2, with D maybe TRBD2 (5 bases). The germline V gene has CDR1 LGHDT and CDR2 YNNKEL (reference sequence). CDR3 length equals 12 residues. The V end was cut by 5 bases, the J end by 7 bases, with 8 bases between. The CDR3 nucleotides are TGTGCCAGCAGCTTTGGAGGCGGGGAGCTGTTTTTT. Translated, it gives CASSFGGGELFF.

This chain uses TRBV4-3 with TRBJ2-3; TRBD1 agrees at 8 bases. The CDR3 runs 16 residues. The germline V gene encodes CDR1 LGHNA and CDR2 YSLEER. V lost 2 bases to trimming and J lost 0 bases; unmatched junction nucleotides: 4. Here the CDR3 reads CASSQTGTGSTDTQYF. CDR3 bases: TGCGCCAGCAGCCAAACCGGGACAGGAAGCACAGATACGCAGTATTTT.

This rearrangement joins TRBV7-8 to TRBJ1-6, with D possibly TRBD1 on 6 matching bases. Per the germline V gene, CDR1 is SGHVS and CDR2 is FQNEAQ. V gave up 2 bases and J gave up 9 bases, with 14 bases separating them. The CDR3 loop spans 15 amino acids. CDR3 DNA sequence: TGTGCCAGCAGCTTACGGGGGGCAGGCTCTTCACCCCTCCACTTT. This encodes CASSLRGAGSSPLHF.

CDR3 amino acids: CASSYRTGSEVTF. The CDR3 DNA reads as TGTGCCAGCAGCTATCGGACAGGCTCGGAAGTCACCTTC. The J gene is TRBJ1-2, the V gene TRBV5-6; 7 bases match TRBD1. Germline values: CDR1 SGHDT, CDR2 YYEEEE. The CDR3 sequence is 13 residues long. V lost 3 bases, J lost 13 bases, and 12 bases stayed unmatched.

V is TRBV5-1 and J is TRBJ2-5; 9 bases are shared with TRBD1. Germline loops: CDR1 SGHRS, CDR2 YFSETQ. CDR3 size: 15 residues. V lost 4 bases to trimming and J lost 5 bases; unmatched junction nucleotides: 9. The CDR3, as DNA: TGCGCCAGCAGCCCAGACAGGGGGATCAGGGAGACCCAGTACTTC. This sequence encodes CASSPDRGIRETQYF. The whole variable domain, filled in from reference TRBV5-1 and TRBJ2-5, reads KAGVTQTPRYLIKTRGQQVTLSCSPISGHRSVSWYQQTPGQGLQFLFEYFSETQRNKGNFPGRFSGRQFSNSRSEMNVSTLELGDSALYLCASSPDRGIRETQYFGPGTRLLVL.

Here the CDR3 reads CASSLGQGIETQYF. The CDR3 region has the DNA TGTGCCAGCAGCCTCGGACAGGGGATAGAGACCCAGTACTTC. This chain uses TRBV7-2 with TRBJ2-5; 9 positions agree with TRBD1. V dropped 5 bases and J dropped 4; count of bases not matched to a gene: 5. The CDR3 is 14 amino acids. The germline V gene has CDR1 SGHTA and CDR2 FQGNSA.

The J gene is TRBJ2-2, the V gene TRBV6-4; weak D call: TRBD2 (5 bases). V shed 6 bases and J shed 4 bases, with 15 bases lying between them. Germline V gene lookup returns CDR1 MRHNA and CDR2 SNTAGT. The CDR3 consists of 15 residues. In DNA form, the CDR3 reads TGTGCCAGCAGCCCATCCGCGGGCATCACCGGGGAGCTGTTTTTT. As protein: CASSPSAGITGELFF.

V is TRBV18 and J is TRBJ2-7; the match to TRBD2 covers 8 bases. V was pared by 0 bases and J by 3 bases, with 1 base of the junction left unmatched. Germline V CDR1 and CDR2: KGHSH, LQKENI. The CDR3 is 14 amino acids. The CDR3 protein is CASSPPAGGYEQYF. CDR3 in DNA: TGTGCCAGCTCACCACCGGCGGGAGGCTACGAGCAGTACTTC. Combining the CDR3 with reference TRBV18 and TRBJ2-7 gives the whole variable domain NAGVMQNPRHLVRRRGQEARLRCSPMKGHSHVYWYRQLPEEGLKFMVYLQKENIIDESGMPKERFSAEFPKEGPSILRIQQVVRGDSAAYFCASSPPAGGYEQYFGPGTRLTVT.

This clone was counted a single time. The V call is TRBV4-1, the J call TRBJ2-1; 8 positions match TRBD1. Germline-derived CDR1 and CDR2 are MGHRA and YSYEKL. Trimming removed 0 bases from V and 7 bases from J; junction bases left unmatched: 11. This CDR3 comprises 17 residues. CDR3 sequence (DNA): TGCGCCAGCAGCCAAGAATTTCACGGACAGGGTTTTAATGAGCAGTTCTTC. It encodes CASSQEFHGQGFNEQFF.

This rearrangement joins TRBV2 to TRBJ1-5; possible D gene TRBD1, 5 bases. The V end lost 8 bases, the J end lost 5 bases, and 16 bases lay between the germline ends. There are 14 residues in the CDR3. The germline V gene encodes CDR1 SNHLY and CDR2 FYNNEI. The CDR3 loop reads CASYDGVGDQPQHF. Written as DNA, the CDR3 is TGTGCCAGCTACGACGGAGTGGGGGATCAGCCCCAGCATTTT.

In regard to this clone: Other nucleotide sequences in the sample specify the same CDR3. The chain uses TRBV28 and TRBJ1-1; D possibly corresponds to TRBD1 (6 bases). V was cut by 5 bases and J by 4 bases, with 14 bases left in between. Germline loops: CDR1 MDHEN, CDR2 SYDVKM. The CDR3 has 14 amino acids. In DNA, the CDR3 is TGTGCCAGCAGTCCCGGGGGCAGCGGCACTGAAGCTTTCTTT. Protein: CASSPGGSGTEAFF.

This CDR3 is CASSLEMNTGELFF. The CDR3 region has the DNA TGTGCCAGCAGCTTGGAAATGAACACCGGGGAGCTGTTTTTT. This rearrangement joins TRBV5-4 to TRBJ2-2; D gene unclear. Germline V CDR1 and CDR2: SGHNT, YYREEE (reference sequence). The CDR3 length is 14 residues. Trimming took 0 bases from V and 1 from J, leaving 4 bases between them.

This clone appeared a single time. V is TRBV3-1 (or the pseudogene TRBV3-2) and J is TRBJ1-1, with 9 positions matching TRBD1. The CDR3 covers 13 residues. Per the germline V gene, CDR1 is LGHDT and CDR2 is YNNKEL (reference sequence). Losses at the gene ends were 1 base for V and 10 bases for J; bases not matched to a gene: 4. The CDR3 DNA reads as TGTGCCAGCAGCCAAGTAGACAGGGGGATAGCTTTCTTT. It is translated as CASSQVDRGIAFF.